These 18 T cell receptor beta chains share one sample of origin, sequenced in a study of multiple sclerosis patients with progressive multifocal leukoencephalopathy. As for time point: before natalizumab initiation. This table comes from immunoSEQ multiplex PCR, and its TCRdb copy is limited to in-frame clones, with some not included. The table includes 31,000 or so clones, about nine tenths detected once. The sequencing input was PBMCs. These TCRs come from a human donor with multiple sclerosis.

This chain joins TRBV10-1 and TRBJ2-1; the D gene is possibly TRBD2 (7 bases). The CDR3 contains 13 residues. V shed 3 bases and J shed 9 bases, with 12 bases lying between them. The germline V gene encodes CDR1 WNHNN and CDR2 SYGVQD (reference sequence). The CDR3 reads CASSEGGAREQFF. In DNA, the CDR3 is TGCGCCAGCAGTGAAGGGGGGGCGCGTGAGCAGTTCTTC.

This clone has a single count. The rearrangement uses TRBV5-4 and TRBJ2-5; TRBD1 or TRBD2 may be the D gene (5 bases each). The last part of the DNA fits TRBJ2-7 better; the J call may be wrong. This CDR3 has 16 residues. CDR1 SGHNT and CDR2 YYREEE come from the germline V gene (reference sequence). The chain's CDR3 is CASSLVVGAGPYEQYF. The CDR3 DNA reads as TGTGCCAGCAGCTTAGTGGTCGGGGCCGGGCCCTACGAGCAGTACTTC.

This chain joins TRBV25-1 and TRBJ1-3; D is ambiguous. The CDR3 contains 15 residues. Between the trimmed V and J ends, which lost 2 bases and 0 bases, there was a span of 8 bases. Germline V gene sequence: CDR1 MGHDK, CDR2 SYGVNS. The CDR3 reads CASSEQPVSGNTIYF. The CDR3 DNA reads TGTGCCAGCAGTGAACAGCCAGTCTCTGGAAACACCATATATTTT.

This clone came up once. V usage is TRBV28 and J usage is TRBJ1-5; D gene uncertain. The ends were cut back, 8 bases at V and 4 bases at J, with 3 bases in the middle. The CDR3 has 10 residues. Germline CDR1 is MDHEN and CDR2 is SYDVKM. CDR3 sequence: CASGNQPQHF. As DNA, the CDR3 is TGTGCCAGCGGTAATCAGCCCCAGCATTTT.

This sequence joins TRBV20-1 and TRBJ1-2, with 9 nucleotides matching TRBD1. The germline V gene encodes CDR1 DFQATT and CDR2 SNEGSKA (reference sequence). The length of the CDR3 is 11 residues. V shed 5 bases, J shed 7 bases, and the junction held 2 bases outside the gene matches. The chain's CDR3 is CSAPTGGGYTF. CDR3 coding DNA: TGCAGTGCTCCGACAGGGGGTGGCTACACCTTC.

V usage is TRBV6-4 and J usage is TRBJ1-5; no clear D gene. V gave up 4 bases and J gave up 0 bases, with 4 bases separating them. Germline-derived CDR1 and CDR2 are MRHNA and SNTAGT. The CDR3 has 13 amino acids. As DNA, the CDR3 is TGTGCCAGCAGTGCAAATAGCAATCAGCCCCAGCATTTT. Amino acids: CASSANSNQPQHF.

J is TRBJ1-3 and V is TRBV29-1; D unresolved. Trimming shortened V by 4 bases and J by 4 bases, and 17 bases separated the two germline ends. CDR3 size: 15 residues. Per the germline V gene, CDR1 is SQVTM and CDR2 is ANQGSEA. CDR3 DNA: TGCAGCGTTGTCTTATCCGGCGGGTCCGGAAACACCATATATTTT. It specifies CSVVLSGGSGNTIYF.

J is TRBJ2-7 and V is TRBV20-1, with D uncertain. CDR1 is DFQATT, CDR2 SNEGSKA, per germline (reference sequence). The V and J ends lost 1 base and 6 bases respectively, with 7 bases between them. This CDR3 is 11 amino acids long. The chain's CDR3 is CSARVVAEQYF. The CDR3 nucleotides read TGCAGTGCTAGAGTAGTGGCCGAGCAGTACTTC.

This chain links TRBV6-5 with TRBJ1-5; TRBD1 matches at 7 bases. Germline V lookup: CDR1 MNHEY, CDR2 SVGAGI. The CDR3 covers 14 residues. J gave up 5 bases and V 5 bases, and 6 bases lay outside the gene matches. The CDR3 sequence is CASSPGTEHQPQHF. CDR3 nucleotides: TGTGCCAGCAGTCCCGGGACAGAACATCAGCCCCAGCATTTT.

The gene calls are TRBV28 and TRBJ1-1, with D possibly matching TRBD1 (5 bases). Germline V gene data show CDR1 as MDHEN and CDR2 as SYDVKM. V was shortened by 5 bases and J by 2 bases, with 15 bases between the two germline ends. This CDR3 contains 15 residues. The CDR3: CASSENPDINTEAFF. CDR3 nucleotide sequence: TGTGCCAGCAGTGAAAACCCGGACATAAACACTGAAGCTTTCTTT. The full variable domain, with the rest looked up from reference TRBV28 and TRBJ1-1, is DVKVTQSSRYLVKRTGEKVFLECVQDMDHENMFWYRQDPGLGLRLIYFSYDVKMKEKGDIPEGYSVSREKKERFSLILESASTNQTSMYLCASSENPDINTEAFFGQGTRLTVV.

V usage is TRBV5-1 and J usage is TRBJ2-2, with D perhaps assigned TRBD1 or TRBD2 (5 bases each). The germline V and J ends were trimmed by 0 bases and 6 bases, with 15 bases remaining between them. The CDR3 consists of 16 residues. Germline values: CDR1 SGHRS, CDR2 YFSETQ. The CDR3 is CASSLVPGSPPGELFF. The CDR3 coding sequence is TGCGCCAGCAGCTTGGTCCCAGGGAGTCCCCCCGGGGAGCTGTTTTTT.

J is TRBJ1-6 and V is TRBV4-3; no clear D. Trimming took 0 bases from V and 11 from J, leaving 11 bases between them. From germline, CDR1 is LGHNA and CDR2 YSLEER. The CDR3 runs to 14 residues. This chain's CDR3 is CASSQDHRLTPLHF. The CDR3 DNA reads as TGCGCCAGCAGCCAAGATCATCGGCTTACACCCCTCCACTTT.

This rearrangement joins TRBV7-9 to TRBJ2-7, with 12 bases fitting TRBD2. The CDR3 runs to 14 residues. From germline, CDR1 is SEHNR and CDR2 FQNEAQ (reference sequence). After removal of 4 bases from V and 3 bases from J, the junction contained 1 base not matched to a gene. This CDR3 is CASSWTSGNYEQYF. The CDR3 nucleotides are TGTGCCAGCAGCTGGACTAGCGGGAACTACGAGCAGTACTTC.

DNA of the CDR3: TGCGCCAGCAGCCAGACCGCGAGCGGGAGGGAAGATACGCAGTATTTT. It encodes CASSQTASGREDTQYF. The gene calls are TRBV4-3 and TRBJ2-3, with 10 bases matching TRBD2. J lost 5 bases, V lost 3 bases, and 8 bases had no gene match. Germline values: CDR1 LGHNA, CDR2 YSLEER. The CDR3 is 16 residues long.

The chain links TRBV5-4 to TRBJ2-7; possible D gene TRBD1, 6 bases. The V gene lost 1 base and the J gene lost 0 bases, with 11 bases spanning the gap. The CDR3 totals 15 residues. The germline V gene has CDR1 SGHNT and CDR2 YYREEE (reference sequence). The CDR3 DNA sequence: TGTGCCAGCAGCTTGTCCCCAGGGGACTCCTACGAGCAGTACTTC. Protein product: CASSLSPGDSYEQYF. The variable domain in full, with the rest retrieved from reference TRBV5-4 and TRBJ2-7, is ETGVTQSPTHLIKTRGQQVTLRCSSQSGHNTVSWYQQALGQGPQFIFQYYREEENGRGNFPPRFSGLQFPNYSSELNVNALELDDSALYLCASSLSPGDSYEQYFGPGTRLTVT.

The CDR3 region has the DNA TGTGCCAGCAGCTTAGGGCAGGGGAGCTCCTACGAGCAGTACTTC. Translated, it gives CASSLGQGSSYEQYF. The J gene is TRBJ2-7, the V gene TRBV7-7; tentative D call: TRBD1 (6 bases). In germline, CDR1 is SSHAT, CDR2 FNYEAQ (reference sequence). The CDR3 runs 15 residues. V lost 1 base, J lost 0 bases, and 10 bases lay in between.

This clone was counted once. The chain employs TRBV7-8 and TRBJ2-7; possibly TRBD2 for D (6 bases). CDR3 length equals 15 residues. Germline CDR1 SGHVS, CDR2 FQNEAQ. Trimming removed 1 base at V and 2 bases at J, with 12 bases between. The CDR3 DNA reads TGTGCCAGCAGCTTAGGCGCGGGGTCCACCTACGAGCAGTACTTC. Its translation: CASSLGAGSTYEQYF.

The chain is built from TRBV4-3 and TRBJ1-1; perhaps TRBD1 as D (5 bases). The CDR3 extends over 15 amino acids. Germline CDR1 and CDR2: LGHNA and YSLEER. V lost 0 bases and J 8 bases, leaving 16 bases between the germline ends. As DNA, the CDR3 is TGCGCCAGCAGCCAAGATAGGTACAGGACAACGGAAGCTTTCTTT. Protein product: CASSQDRYRTTEAFF.